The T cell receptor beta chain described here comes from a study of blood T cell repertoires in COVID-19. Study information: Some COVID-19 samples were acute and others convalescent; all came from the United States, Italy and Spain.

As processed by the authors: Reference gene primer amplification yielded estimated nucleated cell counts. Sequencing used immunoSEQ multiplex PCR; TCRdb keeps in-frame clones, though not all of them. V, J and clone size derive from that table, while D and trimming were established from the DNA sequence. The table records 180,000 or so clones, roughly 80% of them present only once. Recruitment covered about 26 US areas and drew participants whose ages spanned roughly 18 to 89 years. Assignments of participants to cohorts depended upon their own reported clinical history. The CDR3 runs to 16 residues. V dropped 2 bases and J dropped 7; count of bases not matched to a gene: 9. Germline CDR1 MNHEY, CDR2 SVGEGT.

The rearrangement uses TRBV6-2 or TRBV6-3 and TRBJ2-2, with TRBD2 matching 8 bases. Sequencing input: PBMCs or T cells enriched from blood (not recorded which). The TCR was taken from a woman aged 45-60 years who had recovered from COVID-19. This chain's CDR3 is CASSYGGRKGHGELFF. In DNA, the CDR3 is TGTGCCAGCAGTTACGGCGGGAGGAAAGGACACGGGGAGCTGTTTTTT.